Listed below are T cell receptor beta chains from one sample, sequenced in a study of shared clonotypes between healthy human individuals. Sequenced by immunoSEQ multiplex PCR; TCRdb stores in-frame clones only, minus some. Of hundreds of thousands of clones listed, about 74% are singletons. Sequences were obtained from memory CD4+ T cells sorted from blood. These receptors were taken from a woman aged 30 to 39 in good health. Both conserved end residues are part of each CDR3. The D gene is left open where the match is weak. Only some rows state a clone size, as once, few, many or a class for expanded clones.

TRBV28	few	TRBJ2-1	13	.	TGTGCCAGCAGTTGGGGCAGCAGACCTGAGCAGTTCTTC	CASSWGSRPEQFF
TRBV14	.	TRBJ1-2	13	.	TGTGCCAGCAGCCAATGGGACGGCTATGGCTACACCTTC	CASSQWDGYGYTF
TRBV28	.	TRBJ2-7	14	.	TGTGCCAGCAGTTTATATGGTAGCTCCTACGAGCAGTACTTC	CASSLYGSSYEQYF
TRBV6-1	.	TRBJ2-3	14	.	TGTGCCAGCAGTGAAAGTCTTTCCACTGATACGCAGTATTTT	CASSESLSTDTQYF
TRBV4-2	.	TRBJ1-1	10	.	TGTGCCAGCAAGGGCACTGAAGCTTTCTTT	CASKGTEAFF
TRBV6-1	.	TRBJ2-7	13	TRBD2	TGTGCCAGCAGCCTAGCGGATGCCTACGAGCAGTACTTC	CASSLADAYEQYF
TRBV7-9	few	TRBJ2-5	14	TRBD2	TGTGCCAGCAGCCGAGCCCTAGCGGAAGAGACCCAGTACTTC	CASSRALAEETQYF
TRBV28	.	TRBJ2-5	13	.	TGTGCCAGCAGTTTACCGGGGGCAGAGACCCAGTACTTC	CASSLPGAETQYF
TRBV4-2	.	TRBJ2-7	15	.	TGTGCCAGCAGCCAGGACCAACTAGGCACCTACGAGCAGTACTTC	CASSQDQLGTYEQYF
TRBV29-1	few	TRBJ1-5	13	.	TGCAGCGTTTTGACGGTGATCAATCAGCCCCAGCATTTT	CSVLTVINQPQHF
TRBV4-1	few	TRBJ1-2	13	.	TGCGCCAGCAGCCGCAGGACGGATTATGGCTACACCTTC	CASSRRTDYGYTF
TRBV5-1	.	TRBJ1-1	14	.	TGCGCCAGCAGCCGGGGGGACTCCCACACTGAAGCTTTCTTT	CASSRGDSHTEAFF
TRBV6-5	.	TRBJ1-2	13	.	TGTGCCAGCGGCGATTCCGCCACTTATGGCTACACCTTC	CASGDSATYGYTF
TRBV29-1	few	TRBJ1-4	13	TRBD1	TGCAGCGTTGGAGTGGGGACAGATGAAAAACTGTTTTTT	CSVGVGTDEKLFF
TRBV7-6	.	TRBJ2-2	14	.	TGTGCCAGCAGCTCAAACACCCGGACCGGGGAGCTGTTTTTT	CASSSNTRTGELFF
TRBV4-2	.	TRBJ1-5	15	.	TGTGCCAGCAGCCAAGATCGAGGGTTACACCAGCCCCAGCATTTT	CASSQDRGLHQPQHF